This T cell receptor (beta chain) derives from a study of cytomegalovirus exposure and HLA in healthy donors. V lost 3 bases and J 6 bases, leaving 11 bases between the germline ends. CDR1 and CDR2 from the germline V gene are SQVTM and ANQGSEA. The CDR3 extends over 12 amino acids. Study-wide findings and caveats: A later analysis showed that HLA-associated TCR beta chains had undergone more clonal expansion than equally common others.

PCR involved 60 Vbeta and 13 Jbeta primers. Data came from immunoSEQ multiplex PCR; TCRdb stores just in-frame clones and leaves some out. The sample has roughly 250,000 clones; 84% are singletons. About this clone itself: Its target is not known.

The receptor's source is a woman in her 40s in good health and CMV-seropositive. Sequenced sample: PBMCs. The chain is built from TRBV29-1 and TRBJ2-5, with D possibly matching TRBD1 (6 bases). CDR3 DNA: TGCAGCGTTGACGCAGGGGCTAAGACCCAGTACTTC. Translating it yields CSVDAGAKTQYF.